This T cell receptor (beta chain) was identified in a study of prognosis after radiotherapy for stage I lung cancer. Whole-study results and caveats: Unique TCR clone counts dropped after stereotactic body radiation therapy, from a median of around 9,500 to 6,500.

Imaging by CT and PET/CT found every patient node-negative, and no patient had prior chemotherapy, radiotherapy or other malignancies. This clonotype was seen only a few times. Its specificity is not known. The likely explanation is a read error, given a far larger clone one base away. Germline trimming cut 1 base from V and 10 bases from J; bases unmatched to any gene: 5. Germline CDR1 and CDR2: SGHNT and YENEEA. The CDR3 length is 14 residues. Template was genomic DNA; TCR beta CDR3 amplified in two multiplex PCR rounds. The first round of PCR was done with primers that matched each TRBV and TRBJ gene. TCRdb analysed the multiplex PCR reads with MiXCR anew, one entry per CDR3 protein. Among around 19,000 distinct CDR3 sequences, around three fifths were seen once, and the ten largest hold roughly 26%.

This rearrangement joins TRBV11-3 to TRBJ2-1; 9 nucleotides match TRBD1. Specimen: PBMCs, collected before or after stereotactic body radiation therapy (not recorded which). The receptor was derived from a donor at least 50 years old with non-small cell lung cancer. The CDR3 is CASSLGQGGHEQFF. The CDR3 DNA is TGTGCCAGCAGCTTAGGACAGGGGGGACACGAGCAGTTCTTC.